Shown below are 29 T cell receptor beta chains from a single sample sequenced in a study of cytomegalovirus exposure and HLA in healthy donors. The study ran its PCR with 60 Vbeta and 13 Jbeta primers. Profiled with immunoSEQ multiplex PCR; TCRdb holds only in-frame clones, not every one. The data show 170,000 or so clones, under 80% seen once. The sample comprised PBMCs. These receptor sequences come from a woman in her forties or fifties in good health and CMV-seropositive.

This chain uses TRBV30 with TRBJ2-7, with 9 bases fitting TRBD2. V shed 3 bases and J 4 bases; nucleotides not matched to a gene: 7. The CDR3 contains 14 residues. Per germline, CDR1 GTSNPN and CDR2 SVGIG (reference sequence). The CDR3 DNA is TGTGCCTGGAGCCCCCCGACTAGCGGTTACGAGCAGTACTTC. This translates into CAWSPPTSGYEQYF.

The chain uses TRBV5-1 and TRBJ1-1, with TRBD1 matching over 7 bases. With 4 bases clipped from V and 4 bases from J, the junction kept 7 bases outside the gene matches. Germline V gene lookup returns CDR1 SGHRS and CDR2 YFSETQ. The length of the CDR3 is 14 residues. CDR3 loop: CASSLQGRFTEAFF. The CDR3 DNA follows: TGCGCCAGCAGCCTACAGGGGCGGTTCACTGAAGCTTTCTTT.

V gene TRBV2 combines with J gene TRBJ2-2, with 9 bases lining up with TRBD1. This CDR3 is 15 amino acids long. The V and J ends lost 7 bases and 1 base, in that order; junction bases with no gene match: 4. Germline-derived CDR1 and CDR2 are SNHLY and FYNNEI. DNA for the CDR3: TGTGCCAGCATAGGACAGGGGCTGAACACCGGGGAGCTGTTTTTT. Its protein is CASIGQGLNTGELFF. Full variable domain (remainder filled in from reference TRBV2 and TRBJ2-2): EPEVTQTPSHQVTQMGQEVILRCVPISNHLYFYWYRQILGQKVEFLVSFYNNEISEKSEIFDDQFSVERPDGSNFTLKIRSTKLEDSAMYFCASIGQGLNTGELFFGEGSRLTVL.

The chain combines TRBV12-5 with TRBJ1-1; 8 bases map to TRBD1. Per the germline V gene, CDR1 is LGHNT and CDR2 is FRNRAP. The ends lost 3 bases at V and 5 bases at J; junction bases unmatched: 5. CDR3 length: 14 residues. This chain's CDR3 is CASGFGQGRTEAFF. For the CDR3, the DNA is TGTGCTAGTGGTTTCGGACAGGGAAGAACTGAAGCTTTCTTT.

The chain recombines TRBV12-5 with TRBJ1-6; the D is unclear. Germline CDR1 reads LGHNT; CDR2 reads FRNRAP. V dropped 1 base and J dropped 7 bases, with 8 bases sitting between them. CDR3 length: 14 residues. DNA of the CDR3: TGTGCTAGTGGTTTGGGGCAGGAAAATTCACCCCTCCACTTT. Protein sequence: CASGLGQENSPLHF.

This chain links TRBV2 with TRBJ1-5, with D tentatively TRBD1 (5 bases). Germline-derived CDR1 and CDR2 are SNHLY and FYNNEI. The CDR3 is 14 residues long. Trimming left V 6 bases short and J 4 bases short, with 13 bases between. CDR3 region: CASSGGRGNQPQHF. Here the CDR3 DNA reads TGTGCCAGCAGCGGCGGGAGGGGTAATCAGCCCCAGCATTTT.

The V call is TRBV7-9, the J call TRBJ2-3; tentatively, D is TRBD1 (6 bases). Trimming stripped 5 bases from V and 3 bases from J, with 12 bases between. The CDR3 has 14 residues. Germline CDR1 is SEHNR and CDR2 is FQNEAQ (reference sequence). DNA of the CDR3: TGTGCCAGCAGCCTAACACAGGGAACAGATACGCAGTATTTT. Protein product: CASSLTQGTDTQYF.

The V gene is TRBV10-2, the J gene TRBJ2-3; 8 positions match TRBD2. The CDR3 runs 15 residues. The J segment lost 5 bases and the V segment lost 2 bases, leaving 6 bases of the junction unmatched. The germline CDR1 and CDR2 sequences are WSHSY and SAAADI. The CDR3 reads CASSEPGLARDTQYF. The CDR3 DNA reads TGCGCCAGCAGTGAGCCCGGACTAGCTCGAGATACGCAGTATTTT.

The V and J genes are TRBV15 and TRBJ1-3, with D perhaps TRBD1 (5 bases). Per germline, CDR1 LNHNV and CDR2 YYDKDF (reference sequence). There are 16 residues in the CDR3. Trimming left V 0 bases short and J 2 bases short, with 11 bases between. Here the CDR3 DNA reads TGTGCCACCAGCAGAGATCCCCCCAGGGCTGGAAACACCATATATTTT. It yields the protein CATSRDPPRAGNTIYF. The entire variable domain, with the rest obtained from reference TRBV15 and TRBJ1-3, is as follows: DAMVIQNPRYQVTQFGKPVTLSCSQTLNHNVMYWYQQKSSQAPKLLFHYYDKDFNNEADTPDNFQSRRPNTSFCFLDIRSPGLGDTAMYLCATSRDPPRAGNTIYFGEGSWLTVV.

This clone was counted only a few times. CDR3 DNA: TGCGCCAGCAGCCACCTCATTACGGGGGGAAGGTCCTATGGCTACACCTTC. Amino acid sequence: CASSHLITGGRSYGYTF. The chain uses TRBV4-1 and TRBJ1-2; the D gene is possibly TRBD1 (5 bases). From germline, CDR1 is MGHRA and CDR2 YSYEKL. The CDR3 is 17 residues long. Trimming took off 3 bases at V and 4 bases at J, with 21 bases between the two ends.

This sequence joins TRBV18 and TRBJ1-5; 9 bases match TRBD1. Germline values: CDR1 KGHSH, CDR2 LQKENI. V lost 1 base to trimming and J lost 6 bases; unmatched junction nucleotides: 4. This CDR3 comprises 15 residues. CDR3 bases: TGTGCCAGCTCACCACAACAGGGGGCGGGTCAGCCCCAGCATTTT. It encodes CASSPQQGAGQPQHF.

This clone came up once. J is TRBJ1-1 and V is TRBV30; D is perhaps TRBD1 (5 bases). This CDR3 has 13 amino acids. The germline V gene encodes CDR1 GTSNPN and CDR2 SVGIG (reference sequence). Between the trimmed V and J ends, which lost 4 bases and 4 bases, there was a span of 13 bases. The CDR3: CAWTAGGVTEAFF. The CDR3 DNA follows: TGTGCCTGGACCGCTGGAGGGGTCACTGAAGCTTTCTTT.

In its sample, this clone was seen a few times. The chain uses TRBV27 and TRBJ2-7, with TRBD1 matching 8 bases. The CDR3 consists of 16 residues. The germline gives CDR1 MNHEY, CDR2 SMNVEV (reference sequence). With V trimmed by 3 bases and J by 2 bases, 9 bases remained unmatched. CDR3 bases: TGTGCCAGCAGTTTCCTTGGACAGGGCTTAACCTACGAGCAGTACTTC. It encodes CASSFLGQGLTYEQYF.

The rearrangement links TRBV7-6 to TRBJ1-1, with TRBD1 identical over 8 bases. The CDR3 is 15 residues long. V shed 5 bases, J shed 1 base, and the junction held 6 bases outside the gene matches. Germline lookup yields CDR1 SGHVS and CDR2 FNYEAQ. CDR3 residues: CASSAGDRTNTEAFF. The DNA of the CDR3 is TGTGCCAGCAGCGCTGGGGACAGGACGAACACTGAAGCTTTCTTT.

CDR3 sequence: CASSWGRGNTEAFF. Written as DNA, the CDR3 is TGTGCCAGCAGTTGGGGCAGGGGGAACACTGAAGCTTTCTTT. The rearrangement joins TRBV27 to TRBJ1-1, with D perhaps TRBD1 (6 bases). Germline CDR1 is MNHEY and CDR2 is SMNVEV (reference sequence). V was shortened by 4 bases and J by 1 base, with 10 bases between the two germline ends. CDR3 length: 14 amino acids.

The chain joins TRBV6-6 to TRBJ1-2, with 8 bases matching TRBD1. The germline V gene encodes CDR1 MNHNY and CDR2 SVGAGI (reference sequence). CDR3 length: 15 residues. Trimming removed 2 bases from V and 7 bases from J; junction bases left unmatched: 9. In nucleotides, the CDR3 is TGTGCCAGCAGTTACGTTGGACAGGGATCGGGTGGCTACACCTTC. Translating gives CASSYVGQGSGGYTF.

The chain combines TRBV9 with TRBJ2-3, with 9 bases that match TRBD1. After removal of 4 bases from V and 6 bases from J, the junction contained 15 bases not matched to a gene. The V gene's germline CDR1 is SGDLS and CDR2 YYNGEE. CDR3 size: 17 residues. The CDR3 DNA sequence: TGTGCCAGCAGCCCACTCTCCCGGGGACAGGGTATTGATACGCAGTATTTT. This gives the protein CASSPLSRGQGIDTQYF. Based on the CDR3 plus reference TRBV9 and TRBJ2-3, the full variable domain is DSGVTQTPKHLITATGQRVTLRCSPRSGDLSVYWYQQSLDQGLQFLIQYYNGEERAKGNILERFSAQQFPDLHSELNLSSLELGDSALYFCASSPLSRGQGIDTQYFGPGTRLTVL.

Here the CDR3 reads CSVSSGTGYTDTQYF. The CDR3 nucleotides read TGCAGCGTTTCCTCCGGGACAGGATACACAGATACGCAGTATTTT. The chain joins TRBV29-1 to TRBJ2-3; 8 nucleotides agree with TRBD1. CDR3 length: 15 amino acids. J was trimmed by 2 bases and V by 5 bases; bases with no gene match: 9. Germline-derived CDR1 and CDR2 are SQVTM and ANQGSEA.

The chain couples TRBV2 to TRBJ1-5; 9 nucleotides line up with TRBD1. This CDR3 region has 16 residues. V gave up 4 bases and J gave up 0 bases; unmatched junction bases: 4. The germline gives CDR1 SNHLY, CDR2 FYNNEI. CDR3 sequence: CASSGQGGYSNQPQHF. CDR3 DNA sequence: TGTGCCAGCAGTGGACAGGGGGGCTATAGCAATCAGCCCCAGCATTTT.

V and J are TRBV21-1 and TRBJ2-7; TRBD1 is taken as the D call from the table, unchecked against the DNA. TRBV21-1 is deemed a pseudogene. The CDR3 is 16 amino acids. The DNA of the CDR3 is TGTGCCAGCAGCGGCCGGACCCTGGACAGATCCTACGAGCAGTACTTC. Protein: CASSGRTLDRSYEQYF.

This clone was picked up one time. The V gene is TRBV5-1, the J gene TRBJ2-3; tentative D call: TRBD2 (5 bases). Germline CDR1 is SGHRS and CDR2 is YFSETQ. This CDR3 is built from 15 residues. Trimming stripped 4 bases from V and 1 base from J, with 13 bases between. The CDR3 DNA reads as TGCGCCAGCAGCATCGGGGTACCTCGCACAGATACGCAGTATTTT. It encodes CASSIGVPRTDTQYF.

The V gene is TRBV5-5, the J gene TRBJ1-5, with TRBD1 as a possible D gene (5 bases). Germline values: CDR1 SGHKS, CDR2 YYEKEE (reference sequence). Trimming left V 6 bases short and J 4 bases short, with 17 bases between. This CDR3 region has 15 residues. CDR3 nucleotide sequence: TGTGCCAGCACCCATGGGGCAGAACTTAATCAGCCCCAGCATTTT. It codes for CASTHGAELNQPQHF.

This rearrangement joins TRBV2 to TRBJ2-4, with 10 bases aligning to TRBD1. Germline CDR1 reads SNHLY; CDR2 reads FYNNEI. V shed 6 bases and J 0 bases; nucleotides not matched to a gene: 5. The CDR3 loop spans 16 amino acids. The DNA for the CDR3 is TGTGCCAGCAGCACAGACAGGGGGCTAGCCAAAAACATTCAGTACTTC. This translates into CASSTDRGLAKNIQYF.

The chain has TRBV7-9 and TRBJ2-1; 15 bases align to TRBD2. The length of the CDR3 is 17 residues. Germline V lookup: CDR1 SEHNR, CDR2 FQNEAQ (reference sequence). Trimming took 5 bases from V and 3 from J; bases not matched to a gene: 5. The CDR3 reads CASSPRGLAGGYNEQFF. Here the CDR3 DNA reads TGTGCCAGCAGCCCTAGGGGACTAGCGGGGGGCTACAATGAGCAGTTCTTC. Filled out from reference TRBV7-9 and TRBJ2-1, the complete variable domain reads DTGVSQNPRHKITKRGQNVTFRCDPISEHNRLYWYRQTLGQGPEFLTYFQNEAQLEKSRLLSDRFSAERPKGSFSTLEIQRTEQGDSAMYLCASSPRGLAGGYNEQFFGPGTRLTVL.

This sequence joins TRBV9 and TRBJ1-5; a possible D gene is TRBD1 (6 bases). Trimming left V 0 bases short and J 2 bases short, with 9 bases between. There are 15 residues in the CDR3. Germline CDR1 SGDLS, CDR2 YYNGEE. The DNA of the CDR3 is TGTGCCAGCAGCGTAGCAGGGGAAGGCAATCAGCCCCAGCATTTT. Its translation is CASSVAGEGNQPQHF.

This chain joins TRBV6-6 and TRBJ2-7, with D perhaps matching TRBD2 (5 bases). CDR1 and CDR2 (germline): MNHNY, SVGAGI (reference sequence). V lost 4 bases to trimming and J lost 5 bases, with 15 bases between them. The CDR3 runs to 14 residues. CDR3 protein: CASSSPGNENEQYF. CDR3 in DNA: TGTGCCAGCAGTTCACCCGGGAACGAAAACGAGCAGTACTTC.

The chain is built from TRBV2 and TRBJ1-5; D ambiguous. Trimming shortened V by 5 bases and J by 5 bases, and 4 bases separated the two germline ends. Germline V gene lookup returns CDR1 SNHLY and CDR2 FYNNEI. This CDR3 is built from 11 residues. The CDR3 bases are TGTGCCAGCAGTCTAGATCAGCCCCAGCATTTT. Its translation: CASSLDQPQHF.

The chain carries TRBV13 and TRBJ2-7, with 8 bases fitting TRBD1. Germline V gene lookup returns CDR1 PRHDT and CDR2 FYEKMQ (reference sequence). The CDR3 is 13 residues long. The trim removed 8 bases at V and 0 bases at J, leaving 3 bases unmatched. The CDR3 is CASQGQASYEQYF. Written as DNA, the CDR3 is TGTGCCAGCCAGGGACAGGCCTCCTACGAGCAGTACTTC.

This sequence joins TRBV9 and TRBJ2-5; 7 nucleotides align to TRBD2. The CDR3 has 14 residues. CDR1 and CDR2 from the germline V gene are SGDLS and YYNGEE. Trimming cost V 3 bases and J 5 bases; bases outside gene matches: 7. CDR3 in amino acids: CASSALSGEETQYF. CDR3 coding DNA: TGTGCCAGCAGCGCCCTCAGCGGGGAGGAGACCCAGTACTTC.